This entry concerns a single T cell receptor beta chain. What it binds is unknown. Average purity of the negatively selected CD4+ T cells was about 98%. The sample comes from a study of T cell repertoires and HLA-DP antigens. Study context: One stimulator alloantigen differed from self by one groove amino acid; the other by ten. The donors, ranging 18-to-29 to 60-to-69 years, included a couple of males and one female. Regarding the study as a whole: Against both alloantigens, CD137+ clonality was similar, approximately 0.41.

The CDR3 is 15 residues long. Germline CDR1 reads SGHKS; CDR2 reads YYEKEE (reference sequence). Trimming at V came to 5 bases and at J to 3 bases, leaving 6 bases not matched to a gene. Clones were sequenced by immunoSEQ multiplex PCR, and TCRdb holds only the in-frame ones, with some missing. The sample shows 75,000 to 90,000 clones, approximately 86% of them seen only once. Input material: CD4+ T cells from PBMCs. V usage is TRBV5-5 and J usage is TRBJ1-5; 9 bases align to TRBD1. This clonotype was obtained from a middle-aged man in good health and CMV-seronegative. The CDR3 is CASRTGTGINQPQHF. The CDR3 bases are TGTGCCAGCAGAACCGGGACAGGGATCAATCAGCCCCAGCATTTT.